Shown below are 4 T cell receptor beta chains from a single sample sequenced in a study of early T cells in non-severe SARS-CoV-2 infection. TCRdb recomputed calls from the 5' RACE reads with MiXCR, one row per CDR3 protein. The sample has 75,000 to 90,000 distinct CDR3 sequences, under 15% seen once. Sequencing was done on a sample of whole blood. These receptors were taken from an adult who was a healthcare worker with PCR-confirmed SARS-CoV-2 infection or an uninfected control (not recorded which).

This clonotype was counted at least ten times. This chain uses TRBV7-6 with TRBJ2-5; TRBD2 is a possible D gene (5 bases). V was clipped by 3 bases and J by 1 base, with 9 bases between them. Germline V lookup: CDR1 SGHVS, CDR2 FNYEAQ. The CDR3 spans 14 residues. CDR3 nucleotide sequence: TGTGCCAGCAGCTTGAGGGCAGTCCAAGAGACCCAGTACTTC. Encoded protein: CASSLRAVQETQYF.

This clonotype turned up a few times. The chain combines TRBV11-2 with TRBJ2-5; TRBD2 matches at 13 bases. V lost 3 bases to trimming and J lost 3 bases; unmatched junction nucleotides: 1. CDR3 length: 15 amino acids. Germline CDR1 SGHAT, CDR2 FQNNGV. The CDR3 spells CASSLGTSGKETQYF. CDR3 nucleotide sequence: TGTGCCAGCAGCTTGGGGACTAGCGGGAAAGAGACCCAGTACTTC.

The gene calls are TRBV6-1 and TRBJ1-1; D remains unclear. This CDR3 region has 11 residues. V lost 0 bases, J lost 11 bases, and 7 bases lay in between. Germline V gene data show CDR1 as MNHNS and CDR2 as SASEGT. Here the CDR3 reads CASSEATGAFF. The CDR3 DNA is TGTGCCAGCAGTGAAGCAACGGGGGCTTTCTTT.

This clonotype was counted only a few times. V and J are TRBV12-3 or TRBV12-4 and TRBJ2-1; possibly TRBD2 for D (5 bases). Trimming took off 5 bases at V and 3 bases at J, with 11 bases between the two ends. This CDR3 is built from 14 residues. The CDR3 coding sequence is TGTGCCAGCAGTGGGAGTGGTCTCTACAATGAGCAGTTCTTC. It translates to CASSGSGLYNEQFF.